This is a list of T cell receptor beta chains from one sample in a study of TIL therapy for anti-PD-1-resistant metastatic lung cancer. Using immunoSEQ multiplex PCR, the repertoire was profiled, and TCRdb retains in-frame clones only, with some absent. Of about 50,000 clones listed, around 64% are singletons. The sequences come from tumor tissue, collected at baseline. These receptors all come from a person between 25 and 79 years old with non-small cell lung cancer. CDR3s include the opening cysteine and the closing phenylalanine or tryptophan. The D gene is left open where the match is weak. The size entry is marked missing in some rows and otherwise reads once, few, many or a size class.

CDR3 protein	CDR3 DNA	clone size	J gene	D gene	V gene
CASSDREYEQYF	TGTGCCAGTAGTGACAGGGAGTACGAGCAGTACTTC	-	TRBJ2-7	TRBD1	TRBV19
CASSVQGVDTGELFF	TGTGCCAGCAGTGTTCAGGGGGTGGACACCGGGGAGCTGTTTTTT	-	TRBJ2-2	TRBD1	TRBV28
CASSDTSGWTREQFF	TGTGCCAGCAGTGACACTAGCGGGTGGACCCGTGAGCAGTTCTTC	-	TRBJ2-1	TRBD2	TRBV6-4
CSVDRAGNEQFF	TGCAGCGTGGACAGGGCGGGTAATGAGCAGTTCTTC	-	TRBJ2-1	TRBD1	TRBV29-1
CASSLVGTEETQYF	TGTGCCAGCAGCTTGGTGGGGACAGAAGAGACCCAGTACTTC	-	TRBJ2-5	TRBD1	TRBV5-6
CASSSWTDATNEKLFF	TGTGCCAGCAGCTCGTGGACGGATGCAACTAATGAAAAACTGTTTTTT	-	TRBJ1-4	-	TRBV7-9
CATSRDFRGANYGYTF	TGTGCCACCAGCAGAGATTTTAGGGGGGCCAACTATGGCTACACCTTC	-	TRBJ1-2	-	TRBV15
CASSGGTGRDYGYTF	TGCGCCAGCAGCGGTGGGACAGGGAGGGACTATGGCTACACCTTC	-	TRBJ1-2	TRBD1	TRBV5-1
CSVSTGKNSPLHF	TGCAGCGTTTCGACAGGGAAGAATTCACCCCTCCACTTT	once	TRBJ1-6	TRBD1	TRBV29-1
CASSLANDGLAGGYEQYF	TGCGCCAGCAGCTTGGCCAACGACGGACTAGCGGGAGGCTACGAGCAGTACTTC	-	TRBJ2-7	TRBD2	TRBV5-1
CASSPYGPNEKLFF	TGTGCCAGCAGCCCCTATGGGCCCAATGAAAAACTGTTTTTT	-	TRBJ1-4	-	TRBV7-2
CASSYLGGLGGEAGELFF	TGTGCCAGCAGTTACCTGGGGGGACTAGGCGGGGAAGCCGGGGAGCTGTTTTTT	few	TRBJ2-2	TRBD2	TRBV27
CASSSRTVTDTQYF	TGCGCCAGCAGCTCTAGGACAGTCACAGATACGCAGTATTTT	-	TRBJ2-3	-	TRBV5-1
CASSLLAGITEAFF	TGTGCCAGCAGCTTATTGGCAGGGATAACTGAAGCTTTCTTT	-	TRBJ1-1	-	TRBV5-6
CASSLSTGNYGYTF	TGTGCCAGCAGTTTATCGACAGGGAACTATGGCTACACCTTC	-	TRBJ1-2	TRBD1	TRBV27
CASSSRTQSRNQPQHF	TGTGCCAGTAGTTCGAGGACTCAAAGCCGCAATCAGCCCCAGCATTTT	-	TRBJ1-5	-	TRBV19
CASSLDRLTSGANVLTF	TGTGCCAGCAGCTTAGATAGACTCACCTCTGGGGCCAACGTCCTGACTTTC	large	TRBJ2-6	-	TRBV7-9
CASRRIAGTDTQYF	TGCGCCAGCAGACGAATAGCGGGAACAGATACGCAGTATTTT	-	TRBJ2-3	TRBD2	TRBV5-1
CAITQSGANVLTF	TGTGCCATCACCCAGTCTGGGGCCAACGTCCTGACTTTC	-	TRBJ2-6	-	TRBV10-3
CASSGGGLLEQYF	TGTGCCAGCAGTGGAGGGGGGTTACTCGAGCAGTACTTC	once	TRBJ2-7	-	TRBV25-1
CAISESSANYGYTF	TGTGCCATCAGTGAGTCGTCAGCTAACTATGGCTACACCTTC	few	TRBJ1-2	-	TRBV10-3
CASSIPGVGTEAFF	TGTGCCAGTAGTATCCCAGGGGTGGGAACTGAAGCTTTCTTT	once	TRBJ1-1	-	TRBV19
CASSQSTGGNQPQHF	TGTGCCAGCAGCCAATCCACAGGGGGCAATCAGCCCCAGCATTTT	-	TRBJ1-5	TRBD1	TRBV7-8
CASSLDRGEQFF	TGTGCCAGCAGCTTGGACAGGGGAGAGCAGTTCTTC	-	TRBJ2-1	TRBD1	TRBV5-4
CAWSVRSGRAGGYTF	TGTGCCTGGAGTGTCCGGTCGGGCAGGGCCGGTGGCTACACCTTC	-	TRBJ1-2	-	TRBV30